These T cell receptor beta chains were read from a single sample in a study of early T cells in non-severe SARS-CoV-2 infection. TCRdb called the 5' RACE reads again in MiXCR, with one record for every CDR3 protein. The table lists over 75,000 distinct CDR3 sequences, approximately 13% of them singletons. The source material was whole blood. These receptors all stem from an adult who was a healthcare worker with PCR-confirmed SARS-CoV-2 infection or an uninfected control (not recorded which). Each CDR3 is given with its conserved first and last residue. A D gene is named only where the DNA matches it firmly. Clone sizes are given selectively: once, few, many, or a class where the clone is expanded.

v_call	clone_size	d_call	j_call	cdr3_aa	cdr3_nt
TRBV10-1	few	TRBD1	TRBJ1-6	CASRTGDNSPLHF	TGCGCCAGCAGGACAGGGGATAATTCACCCCTCCACTTT
TRBV28	many	NA	TRBJ1-6	CASVDTHNKISPLHF	TGTGCCAGCGTCGATACCCACAATAAGATTTCACCCCTCCACTTT
TRBV28	NA	TRBD2	TRBJ2-3	CASSPQRGVTDTQYF	TGTGCCAGCAGTCCCCAGCGGGGGGTCACAGATACGCAGTATTTT
TRBV12-3/TRBV12-4	NA	NA	TRBJ1-3	CASSLAGAGNSGNTIYF	TGTGCCAGCAGTTTAGCGGGTGCGGGAAACTCTGGAAACACCATATATTTT
TRBV9	NA	NA	TRBJ2-1	CASSSRLSSEANEQFF	TGTGCCAGCAGCAGCCGACTGAGTTCGGAAGCTAATGAGCAGTTCTTC
TRBV18	few	TRBD2	TRBJ2-3	CASKSGGQLNTQYF	TGTGCCAGCAAAAGCGGGGGCCAGCTTAATACGCAGTATTTT
TRBV5-6	many	NA	TRBJ2-4	CASSARVIAKNIQYF	TGTGCCAGCAGCGCAAGGGTGATAGCCAAAAACATTCAGTACTTC
TRBV19	many	NA	TRBJ1-4	CASRRANEKLFF	TGTGCCAGTCGAAGGGCTAATGAAAAACTGTTTTTT
TRBV3-1	NA	NA	TRBJ2-6	CASSQISGANVLTF	TGTGCCAGCAGCCAGATCTCTGGGGCCAACGTCCTGACTTTC
TRBV2	many	TRBD1	TRBJ2-2	CASNARTGANTGELFF	TGTGCCAGCAACGCACGGACAGGGGCCAACACCGGGGAGCTGTTTTTT
TRBV12-3/TRBV12-4	NA	NA	TRBJ2-1	CASSFPGEQFF	TGTGCCAGCAGTTTTCCGGGTGAGCAGTTCTTC
TRBV29-1	few	TRBD2	TRBJ2-7	CSVGTSFVQYF	TGCAGCGTGGGGACTAGTTTTGTGCAGTACTTC
TRBV7-6	many	NA	TRBJ2-5	CASSLWLWETQYF	TGTGCCAGCAGCTTATGGCTCTGGGAGACCCAGTACTTC
TRBV6-5	NA	TRBD1	TRBJ2-6	CASGRTGGNPPGANVLTF	TGTGCCAGCGGGCGGACAGGGGGCAATCCGCCTGGGGCCAACGTCCTGACTTTC
TRBV9	many	NA	TRBJ1-6	CASAPDRGPNSPLHF	TGTGCCAGCGCCCCGGACCGGGGTCCAAATTCACCCCTCCACTTT
TRBV20-1	many	TRBD1	TRBJ1-2	CSAIWDRVSNGYTF	TGCAGTGCTATATGGGACAGGGTCTCGAATGGCTACACCTTC
TRBV11-2	many	NA	TRBJ2-1	CASSLDRYDEQFF	TGTGCCAGCAGCCTCGACAGGTACGATGAGCAGTTCTTC
TRBV7-8	few	NA	TRBJ2-6	CASSRESGANVLTF	TGTGCCAGCAGCCGGGAGTCTGGGGCCAACGTCCTGACTTTC
TRBV27	many	TRBD2	TRBJ2-7	CASSWGRGSSYEQYF	TGTGCCAGCAGTTGGGGGAGGGGAAGCTCCTACGAGCAGTACTTC
TRBV25-1	NA	TRBD2	TRBJ2-7	CASSEGGGTDRVKQYF	TGTGCCAGCAGTGAGGGGGGGGGAACTGATCGGGTGAAGCAGTACTTC
TRBV18	many	NA	TRBJ1-1	CASSPPDGSEAFF	TGTGCCAGCTCACCACCGGACGGGTCTGAAGCTTTCTTT
TRBV19	few	TRBD2	TRBJ2-3	CASKASGGIDTQYF	TGTGCCAGCAAGGCTAGCGGGGGGATAGATACGCAGTATTTT
TRBV7-9	few	NA	TRBJ1-4	CASREGSSEKLFF	TGTGCCAGCAGAGAGGGGTCAAGTGAAAAACTGTTTTTT
TRBV10-1	NA	NA	TRBJ1-6	CASSESRGRSPLHF	TGCGCCAGCAGTGAGTCAAGGGGACGGTCACCCCTCCACTTT
TRBV10-1	NA	NA	TRBJ2-2	CAPGLENTGELFF	TGCGCCCCCGGACTGGAGAACACCGGGGAGCTGTTTTTT
TRBV5-4	few	NA	TRBJ1-2	CASSLGGHSNYGYTF	TGTGCCAGCAGCTTGGGAGGTCACAGTAACTATGGCTACACCTTC
TRBV29-1	NA	NA	TRBJ1-3	CSARGRGNTIYF	TGCAGCGCCCGGGGGCGGGGAAACACCATATATTTT
TRBV28	NA	NA	TRBJ2-1	CASEFGVHNEQFF	TGTGCCAGCGAATTCGGGGTCCACAATGAGCAGTTCTTC
TRBV27	many	NA	TRBJ1-3	CASSPQGSSGNTIYF	TGTGCCAGCAGTCCCCAGGGTAGCTCTGGAAACACCATATATTTT
TRBV7-2	NA	NA	TRBJ2-7	CASSLDTYEQYF	TGTGCCAGCAGCTTAGACACCTACGAGCAGTACTTC
TRBV29-1	few	TRBD1	TRBJ2-7	CSVGAGTGFEQYF	TGCAGCGTCGGAGCCGGGACAGGCTTTGAGCAGTACTTC
TRBV14	NA	NA	TRBJ1-4	CASSRAKEKLFF	TGTGCCAGCAGCAGGGCAAAAGAAAAACTGTTTTTT
TRBV7-2	NA	TRBD1	TRBJ1-6	CASRLGQGGNSPLHF	TGTGCCAGCAGACTAGGACAGGGAGGAAATTCACCCCTCCACTTT
TRBV6-5	many	TRBD1	TRBJ1-3	CASSSRGQGNSGNTIYF	TGTGCCAGCAGTTCCAGGGGACAGGGCAACTCTGGAAACACCATATATTTT
TRBV5-1	few	NA	TRBJ2-5	CASSRGHSGQETQYF	TGCGCCAGCAGCCGGGGACATAGTGGCCAAGAGACCCAGTACTTC
TRBV7-6	many	TRBD1	TRBJ2-1	CASSLTDRVLNEQFF	TGTGCCAGCAGCCTTACGGACAGGGTTCTCAATGAGCAGTTCTTC
TRBV11-2	NA	TRBD2	TRBJ2-6	CASSYLAGGPGANVLTF	TGTGCCAGCAGCTACCTAGCGGGGGGGCCTGGGGCCAACGTCCTGACTTTC
TRBV28	few	NA	TRBJ2-7	CANSFGGQSYEQYF	TGTGCCAACAGTTTCGGGGGACAATCCTACGAGCAGTACTTC
TRBV27	few	NA	TRBJ2-3	CASTTDTDTQYF	TGTGCCAGCACGACAGACACAGATACGCAGTATTTT
TRBV29-1	NA	TRBD1	TRBJ2-1	CSVTDRGLYNEQFF	TGCAGCGTTACCGACAGGGGGCTGTACAATGAGCAGTTCTTC
TRBV3-1	NA	NA	TRBJ2-3	CASSQERPTDTQYF	TGTGCCAGCAGCCAGGAAAGACCGACAGATACGCAGTATTTT